One sample yielded the 23 T cell receptor beta chains listed below, sequenced in a study of T cell repertoires in cytomegalovirus infection. One entry per CDR3 protein results from TCRdb running MiXCR on the reads. Of some 920,000 distinct CDR3 sequences listed, approximately 30% were seen once; the top ten hold about an eighth. Their antigens remain unidentified. Sequenced material: cultured CD8+ T cells from PBMCs, taken from culture after CMV antigen stimulation. The receptors were gathered from a human donor in good health (CMV status not recorded). Some clones in this sample may be carry-over from other donors' samples.

V usage is TRBV23-1 and J usage is TRBJ2-7; D is unresolved. TRBV23-1 is given ORF status, its function remaining uncertain. CDR3 length equals 15 residues. V was clipped by 7 bases and J by 3 bases, with 19 bases between them. For the CDR3, the DNA is TGCGCCAGCACCTGCTCGGAACCTAACGTCTACGAGCAGTACGTC. Translating it yields CASTCSEPNVYEQYV.

This chain connects TRBV6-1 to TRBJ2-7; D is perhaps TRBD1 (6 bases). CDR3 length: 14 residues. Germline-derived CDR1 and CDR2 are MNHNS and SASEGT. The V gene lost 3 bases and the J gene lost 0 bases, with 9 bases spanning the gap. The CDR3 sequence is CASSDRGLSYEQYV. DNA for the CDR3: TGTGCCAGCAGTGACAGGGGCCTCTCCTACGAGCAGTACGTC.

The chain is built from TRBV4-2 and TRBJ2-7; no definite D call. The germline V gene has CDR1 LGHNA and CDR2 YNFKEQ. The CDR3 extends over 15 amino acids. The V and J ends lost 0 bases and 1 base respectively, with 10 bases between them. This chain's CDR3 is CASSQEMQVSYEQYF. CDR3 nucleotides: TGTGCCAGCAGCCAAGAGATGCAGGTGTCCTACGAGCAGTACTTC.

As concerns this clonotype: A much larger clone differs from this one at a single base, so this may be a read error. The chain combines TRBV7-2 with TRBJ2-1; tentatively, D is TRBD1 (5 bases). CDR1 and CDR2 from the germline V gene are SGHTA and FQGNSA. The CDR3 consists of 14 residues. V was clipped by 2 bases and J by 12 bases, with 17 bases between them. CDR3 sequence: CASSLRSGYDGQFF. The CDR3 DNA sequence: TGTGCCAGCAGCTTAAGGTCAGGGTACGATGGGCAGTTCTTC. Filled out from reference TRBV7-2 and TRBJ2-1, the complete variable domain reads GAGVSQSPSNKVTEKGKDVELRCDPISGHTALYWYRQSLGQGLEFLIYFQGNSAPDKSGLPSDRFSAERTGGSVSTLTIQRTQQEDSAVYLCASSLRSGYDGQFFGPGTRLTVL.

This clonotype occurred a few times. The chain joins TRBV19 to TRBJ2-1, with 8 nucleotides matching TRBD2. Germline loops: CDR1 LNHDA, CDR2 SQIVND (reference sequence). With 5 bases clipped from V and 7 bases from J, the junction kept 10 bases outside the gene matches. CDR3 length equals 15 residues. In nucleotides, the CDR3 is TGTGCCAGTAGTGACGGGGGGGGGCTGTGGAATGAGCAGTTCTTC. This translates into CASSDGGGLWNEQFF.

The chain recombines TRBV7-9 with TRBJ1-2; tentative D call: TRBD1 (5 bases). The CDR3 is made up of 13 amino acids. CDR1 and CDR2 from the germline V gene are SEHNR and FQNEAQ (reference sequence). Deletions cut 4 bases from V and 4 bases from J, with 10 bases between. The CDR3 DNA follows: TGTGCCAGCAGCTCCGGGGGACCCTATGGCTACACCTTC. This codes for CASSSGGPYGYTF.

The genes are TRBV5-1 and TRBJ2-1; TRBD1 is a possible D gene (6 bases). The germline V and J ends were trimmed by 0 bases and 4 bases, with 14 bases remaining between them. The germline V gene encodes CDR1 SGHRS and CDR2 YFSETQ. The CDR3 contains 16 residues. The CDR3 DNA follows: TGCGCCAGCAGCTTGGCCTCCGGACAGCTTTACAATGAGCAGTTCTTC. Residues: CASSLASGQLYNEQFF.

The chain has TRBV6-5 and TRBJ1-5; 7 nucleotides line up with TRBD1. This CDR3 has 17 residues. J gave up 0 bases and V 6 bases, and 11 bases lay outside the gene matches. Germline V gene lookup returns CDR1 MNHEY and CDR2 SVGAGI. Here the CDR3 DNA reads TGTGCCAGCAGCCAAGACAGGGCGGGATATAGCAATCAGCCCCAGCATTTT. It yields the protein CASSQDRAGYSNQPQHF.

With respect to this clonotype: A read error may explain this, as a much larger clone is one base away. The chain recombines TRBV7-2 with TRBJ2-5, with 7 bases aligning to TRBD1. The CDR3 sequence is 15 residues long. The germline gives CDR1 SGHTA, CDR2 FQGNSA. The CDR3 DNA sequence: TGTGCCAACAGCTTAGTACAGGGGCTACAAGAGACCCAGTACTTC. Its protein is CANSLVQGLQETQYF.

The gene calls are TRBV6-2 or TRBV6-3 and TRBJ2-1; possibly TRBD1 or TRBD2 for D (5 bases each). Germline V gene lookup returns CDR1 MNHEY and CDR2 SVGEGT. The V end was cut by 7 bases, the J end by 7 bases, with 17 bases between. There are 14 residues in the CDR3. CDR3 bases: TGTGCCAGCACCGAGGGACGTAGGGGTAATGAGCAGTTCTTC. Encoded protein: CASTEGRRGNEQFF.

The J gene is TRBJ2-7, the V gene TRBV7-9; D gene ambiguous. The germline V gene encodes CDR1 SEHNR and CDR2 FQNEAQ (reference sequence). Trimming took 3 bases from V and 0 from J, leaving 12 bases between them. This CDR3 has 15 residues. As DNA, the CDR3 is TGTGCCAGCAGCTTTGGCCCGGGCAGCTCCTACGAGCAGTACTTC. Amino acids: CASSFGPGSSYEQYF. The entire variable domain, with the rest obtained from reference TRBV7-9 and TRBJ2-7, is as follows: DTGVSQNPRHKITKRGQNVTFRCDPISEHNRLYWYRQTLGQGPEFLTYFQNEAQLEKSRLLSDRFSAERPKGSFSTLEIQRTEQGDSAMYLCASSFGPGSSYEQYFGPGTRLTVT.

CDR3: CASSYLGDTVPYGYTF. The CDR3, as DNA: TGCGCCAGCAGCTACTTGGGGGACACTGTTCCTTATGGCTACACCTTC. This sequence joins TRBV4-1 and TRBJ1-2; possible D gene TRBD1, 6 bases. V lost 5 bases, J lost 5 bases, and 21 bases lay in between. The CDR3 runs to 16 residues. Germline CDR1 is MGHRA and CDR2 is YSYEKL.

This clonotype was seen a single time. J is TRBJ2-5 and V is TRBV28; D gene ambiguous. The CDR3 sequence is 15 residues long. Trimming shortened V by 3 bases and J by 2 bases, and 13 bases separated the two germline ends. In germline, CDR1 is MDHEN, CDR2 SYDVKM. CDR3 bases: TGTGCCAGCAGTTTGCCCCTTATAAAGCAAGAGACCCAGTACTTC. Translation gives CASSLPLIKQETQYF.

This clonotype was observed a few times. The V and J genes are TRBV20-1 and TRBJ1-5; TRBD1 matches at 7 bases. CDR3 length: 13 residues. Germline V gives CDR1 DFQATT, CDR2 SNEGSKA (reference sequence). The V gene end was trimmed by 6 bases and the J gene end by 2 bases; junction bases not matched to a gene: 4. CDR3 region: CSAPGTGNQPQHF. The CDR3 DNA reads as TGCAGTGCCCCCGGGACAGGCAATCAGCCCCAGCATTTT.

This sequence joins TRBV6-1 and TRBJ1-3, with D perhaps TRBD1 (5 bases). Germline values: CDR1 MNHNS, CDR2 SASEGT. The CDR3 is made up of 15 amino acids. V was cut by 5 bases and J by 0 bases, with 11 bases left in between. For the CDR3, the DNA is TGTGCCAGCAGTTCCAGGGCGAGCTCTGGAAACACCATATATTTT. Translated, it gives CASSSRASSGNTIYF.

This clonotype was seen more than once but under ten times. The chain uses TRBV12-3 or TRBV12-4 and TRBJ2-1, with D possibly matching TRBD1 (6 bases). Deletions cut 5 bases from V and 3 bases from J, with 17 bases between. The CDR3 sequence is 16 residues long. CDR3 region: CASSPPAQGNYNEQFF. The CDR3 region has the DNA TGTGCCAGCAGTCCTCCTGCCCAGGGGAACTACAATGAGCAGTTCTTC.

The CDR3 DNA sequence: TGTGCCAGCAGTGCTGGGACAGAATCTTCACCCCTCCACTTT. Its protein is CASSAGTESSPLHF. The chain employs TRBV27 and TRBJ1-6, with 7 bases identical to TRBD1. The CDR3 is made up of 14 amino acids. From germline, CDR1 is MNHEY and CDR2 SMNVEV (reference sequence). Unmatched junction bases numbered 7, after V lost 5 bases and J lost 9 bases.

CDR3 coding DNA: TGTGCCAGCAGTGACTGGGCCCCGGTCGGAGAAGAGACCCAGTACTTC. Protein: CASSDWAPVGEETQYF. The V call is TRBV2, the J call TRBJ2-5; D call uncertain. The CDR3 spans 16 residues. In germline, CDR1 is SNHLY, CDR2 FYNNEI. Trimming removed 3 bases from V and 3 bases from J, with 17 bases in between.

This clonotype was observed a few times. V is TRBV7-9 and J is TRBJ2-3; 7 bases match TRBD1. Losses at the gene ends were 8 bases for V and 4 bases for J; bases not matched to a gene: 9. The germline V gene encodes CDR1 SEHNR and CDR2 FQNEAQ (reference sequence). CDR3 length equals 14 residues. The CDR3 DNA sequence: TGTGCCAGCCATGGGACAGAAGGATCAGATACGCAGTATTTT. Protein sequence: CASHGTEGSDTQYF.

This clonotype has a handful of counts. The chain links TRBV7-9 to TRBJ1-2; TRBD1 aligns across 7 bases. Germline V CDR1 and CDR2: SEHNR, FQNEAQ (reference sequence). V trimming: 4 bases; J trimming: 5 bases; junction bases outside the gene matches: 7. The CDR3 covers 14 residues. The CDR3 loop reads CASSSPTGTYGYTF. The CDR3 DNA is TGTGCCAGCAGCTCCCCGACAGGGACATATGGCTACACCTTC.

There are a few counts of this clonotype. J is TRBJ2-3 and V is TRBV11-2, with 8 bases matching TRBD2. With 5 bases clipped from V and 4 bases from J, the junction kept 14 bases outside the gene matches. CDR3 length equals 17 residues. Per germline, CDR1 SGHAT and CDR2 FQNNGV. CDR3 sequence: CASSPPGGGVGSDTQYF. The CDR3 DNA reads as TGTGCCAGCAGCCCCCCGGGGGGGGGGGTGGGGTCAGATACGCAGTATTTT.

V is TRBV27 and J is TRBJ2-7; 8 positions match TRBD2. Trimming removed 3 bases from V and 6 bases from J; junction bases left unmatched: 7. Germline V gives CDR1 MNHEY, CDR2 SMNVEV (reference sequence). The CDR3 consists of 14 residues. The CDR3 DNA reads as TGTGCCAGCAGTTTTGGAGGCGGGGGGAGCGAGCAGTACGTC. Translating gives CASSFGGGGSEQYV.

The chain employs TRBV12-3 or TRBV12-4 and TRBJ2-1; no firm D call. CDR3 size: 14 residues. Trimming took off 7 bases at V and 7 bases at J, with 17 bases between the two ends. The CDR3: CASTPGPSGNEQFF. The CDR3 region has the DNA TGTGCCAGCACACCCGGGCCCTCCGGAAATGAGCAGTTCTTC.